This TCR beta chain was profiled in a study of post-analysis software for immune sequencing data (dated by TCRdb to between 2014 and 2016). In the study overall: The recorded disease courses included relapsing-remitting, secondary progressive and progressive-relapsing multiple sclerosis, and some patients had no subtype annotation. The patient repertoires were compared against about a dozen previously published healthy control repertoires obtained from donors aged 6 to 25 years. A subset of samples was prepared in parallel using single-end sample barcoding, then pooled and co-amplified after Illumina adapter ligation. Results and caveats for the whole study, not just this receptor: The multiple sclerosis patient group was slightly younger than the control group. Significantly higher frequencies in patients than in controls were found for roughly 5 TRBV segments, including TRBV5-6, TRBV5-1 and TRBV20-1. Significantly lower normalized Chao1 diversity was found in multiple sclerosis patients than in controls, suggesting substantial peripheral T-cell clonal expansion. When samples were clustered directly using the F measure, samples prepared in the same batch co-clustered strongly, which prompted a batch-effect correction.

The library was prepared using PCR. Sequencing used an Illumina HiSeq 2500. To reduce PCR and sequencing biases, unique molecular identifiers were built into the TCR beta cDNA libraries. Some 500,000 cDNA molecules were obtained per 1 to 10 million input T cells, so each molecule approximated one T cell. Patient libraries were prepared and sequenced with the same protocol used for the earlier healthy control dataset. Within a given batch, samples were prepared together, multiplexed and sequenced on the same HiSeq lane. In the original analysis: Raw barcoded reads were processed with MIGEC, and single-read molecular identifier groups were discarded before consensus assembly and CDR3 extraction. VDJtools was used for post-analysis of the clonotype tables, with diversity normalized by down-sampling every dataset to the smallest sample size. Repertoire overlap clustering matched CDR3 amino acid but not nucleotide sequences to correct batch-related cross-sample contamination. TCRdb reprocessing: public reads trimmed at Q25 with fastp, clones called with MiXCR, in-frame beta chains kept. Every entry covers one CDR3 protein and lists the most common genes and DNA from its rows. The V and J calls and clone size are TCRdb's, not the authors'. This sample is represented by hundreds of thousands of distinct CDR3 sequences; roughly 50% of them were singletons. 4.6% of the sample comes from the top ten.

The CDR3, cysteine through phenylalanine, is 16 amino acids long. Solely the CDR3 DNA is kept, with 48 bases framed from the first base. According to the germline V gene, CDR1 reads MNHNS and CDR2 reads SASEGT. Cut back by 3 bases and 0 bases, the V and J ends lie 9 bases apart. As concerns this clonotype: No antigen is known for it. No base qualities exist here, and no much larger clone lies one base off it.

TCR beta repertoires were profiled from peripheral blood of over 10 young patients with multiple sclerosis to demonstrate the VDJtools post-analysis software. The multiple sclerosis patients were children and adolescents ranging in age from 6 to 15 years. Sequenced material: blood. The chain couples TRBV6-1 to TRBJ1-6, with the D gene not confidently named. This clonotype was obtained from a girl between 5 and 17 years old with multiple sclerosis. The DNA is as follows: TGTGCCAGCAGTGATAAGGACCTCTCCTATAATTCACCCCTCCACTTT. Translated, it gives CASSDKDLSYNSPLHF.